This TCR beta chain was identified during a study of somatic mutations in cytotoxic T cells in rheumatoid arthritis. Whole-study findings and limits: Age was associated with higher CD8+ clonality in rheumatoid arthritis patients, not in healthy controls.

The germline V gene has CDR1 MNHEY and CDR2 SMNVEV (reference sequence). The CDR3 consists of 17 residues. Between the trimmed V and J ends, which lost 3 bases and 0 bases, there was a span of 14 bases. Of note for this clone: The antigen is unknown.

Clones were sequenced by immunoSEQ multiplex PCR, and TCRdb holds only the in-frame ones, with some missing. The repertoire has about 5,000 clones, around 73% of them found once; the top ten carry over 25%. Sequenced: CD8+ T cells sorted from blood. The V and J genes are TRBV27 and TRBJ2-2, with D unclear. This TCR was recovered from an adult with rheumatoid arthritis. The chain's CDR3 is CASSLAGWKANTGELFF. In DNA, the CDR3 is TGTGCCAGCAGTTTGGCCGGGTGGAAAGCGAACACCGGGGAGCTGTTTTTT.